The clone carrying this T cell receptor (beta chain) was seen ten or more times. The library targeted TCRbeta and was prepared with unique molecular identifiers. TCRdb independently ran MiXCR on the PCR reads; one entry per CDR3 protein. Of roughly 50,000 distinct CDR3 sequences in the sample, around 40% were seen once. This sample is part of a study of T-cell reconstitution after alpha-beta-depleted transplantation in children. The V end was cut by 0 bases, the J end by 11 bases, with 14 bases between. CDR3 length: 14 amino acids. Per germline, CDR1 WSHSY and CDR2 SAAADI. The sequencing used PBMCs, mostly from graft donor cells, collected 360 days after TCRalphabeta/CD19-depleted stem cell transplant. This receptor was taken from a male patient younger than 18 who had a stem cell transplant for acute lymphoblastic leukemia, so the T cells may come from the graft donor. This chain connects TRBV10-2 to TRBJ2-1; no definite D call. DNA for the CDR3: TGCGCCAGCAGTGAGTCCGGCGGCTCAACGAAGCAGTTCTTC. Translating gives CASSESGGSTKQFF.